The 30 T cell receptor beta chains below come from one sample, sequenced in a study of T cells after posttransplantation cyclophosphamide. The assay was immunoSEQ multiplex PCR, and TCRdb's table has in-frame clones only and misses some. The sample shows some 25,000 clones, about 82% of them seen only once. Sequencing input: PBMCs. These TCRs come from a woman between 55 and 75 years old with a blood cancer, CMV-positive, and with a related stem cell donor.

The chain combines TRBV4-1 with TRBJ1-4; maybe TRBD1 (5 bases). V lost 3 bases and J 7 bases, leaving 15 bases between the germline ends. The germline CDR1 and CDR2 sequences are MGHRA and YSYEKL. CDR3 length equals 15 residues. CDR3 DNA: TGCGCCAGCAGCCAGGACTTGGGACTTGGTGAAAAACTGTTTTTT. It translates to CASSQDLGLGEKLFF.

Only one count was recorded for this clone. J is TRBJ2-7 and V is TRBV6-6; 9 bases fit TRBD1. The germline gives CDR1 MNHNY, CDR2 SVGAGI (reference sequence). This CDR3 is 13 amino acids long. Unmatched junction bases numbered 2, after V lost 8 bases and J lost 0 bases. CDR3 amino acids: CASRDRVSYEQYF. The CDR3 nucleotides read TGTGCCAGCCGGGACAGGGTCTCCTACGAGCAGTACTTC.

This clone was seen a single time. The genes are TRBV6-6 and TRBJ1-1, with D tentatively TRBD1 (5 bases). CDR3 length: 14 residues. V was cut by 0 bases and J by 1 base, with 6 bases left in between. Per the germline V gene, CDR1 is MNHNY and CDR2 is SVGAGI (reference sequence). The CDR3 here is CASSYSGANTEAFF. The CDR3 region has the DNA TGTGCCAGCAGTTACTCTGGGGCGAACACTGAAGCTTTCTTT.

The CDR3 nucleotides read TGTGCCAGCAGCTTAGGGCCGGGGGGCGGTCAGCCCCAGCATTTT. Translating it yields CASSLGPGGGQPQHF. This chain joins TRBV7-6 and TRBJ1-5, with a weak D call TRBD1 (6 bases). Germline V gene sequence: CDR1 SGHVS, CDR2 FNYEAQ. The length of the CDR3 is 15 residues. Trimming stripped 1 base from V and 6 bases from J, with 13 bases between.

CDR3 DNA: TGTGCCAGCTCACCTTCCCCGGGGGCTGAAGCTTTCTTT. Protein product: CASSPSPGAEAFF. The J gene is TRBJ1-1, the V gene TRBV18, with D possibly TRBD1 on 5 matching bases. The CDR3 is made up of 13 amino acids. Germline assignment: CDR1 KGHSH and CDR2 LQKENI. V gave up 3 bases and J gave up 6 bases, with 11 bases separating them.

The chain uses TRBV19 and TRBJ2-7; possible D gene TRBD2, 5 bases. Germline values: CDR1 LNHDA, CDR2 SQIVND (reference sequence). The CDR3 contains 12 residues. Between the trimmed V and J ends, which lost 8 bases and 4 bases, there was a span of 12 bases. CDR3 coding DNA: TGTGCCAGTGCTAAGGGAGAGTACGAGCAGTACTTC. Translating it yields CASAKGEYEQYF.

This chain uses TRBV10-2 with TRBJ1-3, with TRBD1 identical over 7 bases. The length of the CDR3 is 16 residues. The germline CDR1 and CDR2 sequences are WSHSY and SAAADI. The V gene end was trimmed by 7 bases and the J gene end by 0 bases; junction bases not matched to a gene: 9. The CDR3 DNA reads TGCGCCAGCATCTCCGGGGGACAGCTCTCTGGAAACACCATATATTTT. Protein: CASISGGQLSGNTIYF.

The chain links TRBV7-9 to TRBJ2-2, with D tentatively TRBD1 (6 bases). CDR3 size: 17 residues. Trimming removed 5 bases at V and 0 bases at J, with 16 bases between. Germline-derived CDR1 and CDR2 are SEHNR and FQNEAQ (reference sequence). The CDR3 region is CASSRLVQGSNTGELFF. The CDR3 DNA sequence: TGTGCCAGCAGCCGCTTGGTACAGGGTTCGAACACCGGGGAGCTGTTTTTT.

CDR3 nucleotides: TGCAGCGCGAGAACGCCCGGCACAGATACGCAGTATTTT. This encodes CSARTPGTDTQYF. The V gene is TRBV29-1, the J gene TRBJ2-3; D unresolved. The CDR3 consists of 13 residues. V lost 7 bases and J 1 base, leaving 12 bases between the germline ends. The germline V gene has CDR1 SQVTM and CDR2 ANQGSEA.

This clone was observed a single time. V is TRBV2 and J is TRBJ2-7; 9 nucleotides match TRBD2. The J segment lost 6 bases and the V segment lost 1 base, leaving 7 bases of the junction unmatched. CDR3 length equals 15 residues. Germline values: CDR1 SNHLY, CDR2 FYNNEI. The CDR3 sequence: CASSEEVAGVGEQYF. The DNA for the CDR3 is TGTGCCAGCAGTGAAGAGGTAGCGGGAGTTGGCGAGCAGTACTTC. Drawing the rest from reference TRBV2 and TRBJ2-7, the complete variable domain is EPEVTQTPSHQVTQMGQEVILRCVPISNHLYFYWYRQILGQKVEFLVSFYNNEISEKSEIFDDQFSVERPDGSNFTLKIRSTKLEDSAMYFCASSEEVAGVGEQYFGPGTRLTVT.

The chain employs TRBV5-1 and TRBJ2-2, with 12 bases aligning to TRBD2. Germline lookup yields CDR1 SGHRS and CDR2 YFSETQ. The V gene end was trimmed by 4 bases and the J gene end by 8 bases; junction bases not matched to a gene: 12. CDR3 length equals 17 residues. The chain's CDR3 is CASSKRLAGEGSGELFF. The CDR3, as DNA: TGCGCCAGCAGCAAGAGACTAGCGGGAGAGGGGTCGGGGGAGCTGTTTTTT.

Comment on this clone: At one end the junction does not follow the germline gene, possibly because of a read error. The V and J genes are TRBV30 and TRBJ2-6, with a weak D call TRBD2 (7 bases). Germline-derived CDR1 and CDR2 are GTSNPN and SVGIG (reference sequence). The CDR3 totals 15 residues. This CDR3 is CAGRGGESGANVLTF. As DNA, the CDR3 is TGTGCCGGGAGGGGGGGGGAGAGTGGGGCCAACGTCCTGACTTTC.

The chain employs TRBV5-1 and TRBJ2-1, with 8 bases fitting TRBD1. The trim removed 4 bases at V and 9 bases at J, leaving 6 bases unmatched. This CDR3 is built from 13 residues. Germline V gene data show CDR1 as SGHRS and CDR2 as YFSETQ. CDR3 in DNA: TGCGCCAGCAGCACTGGGACAGGAATTGAGCAGTTCTTC. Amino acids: CASSTGTGIEQFF.

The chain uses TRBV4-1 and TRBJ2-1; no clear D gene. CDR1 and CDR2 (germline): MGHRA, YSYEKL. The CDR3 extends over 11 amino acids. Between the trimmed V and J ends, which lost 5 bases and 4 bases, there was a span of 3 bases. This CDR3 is CASSYYNEQFF. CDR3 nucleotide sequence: TGCGCCAGCAGCTATTACAATGAGCAGTTCTTC.

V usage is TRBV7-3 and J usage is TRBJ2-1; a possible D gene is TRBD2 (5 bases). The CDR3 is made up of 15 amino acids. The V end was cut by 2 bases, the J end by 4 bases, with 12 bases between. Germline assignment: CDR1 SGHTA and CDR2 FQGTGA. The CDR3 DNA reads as TGTGCCAGCAGCTTATCCATTACGGGGTACAATGAGCAGTTCTTC. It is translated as CASSLSITGYNEQFF.

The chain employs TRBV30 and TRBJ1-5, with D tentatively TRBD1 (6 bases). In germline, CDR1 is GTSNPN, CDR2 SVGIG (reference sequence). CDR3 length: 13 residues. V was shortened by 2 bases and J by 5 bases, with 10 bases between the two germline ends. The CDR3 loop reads CAWSYRDDQPQHF. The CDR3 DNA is TGTGCCTGGAGTTACAGGGACGATCAGCCCCAGCATTTT. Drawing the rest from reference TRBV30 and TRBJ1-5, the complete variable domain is SQTIHQWPATLVQPVGSPLSLECTVEGTSNPNLYWYRQAAGRGLQLLFYSVGIGQISSEVPQNLSASRPQDRQFILSSKKLLLSDSGFYLCAWSYRDDQPQHFGDGTRLSIL.

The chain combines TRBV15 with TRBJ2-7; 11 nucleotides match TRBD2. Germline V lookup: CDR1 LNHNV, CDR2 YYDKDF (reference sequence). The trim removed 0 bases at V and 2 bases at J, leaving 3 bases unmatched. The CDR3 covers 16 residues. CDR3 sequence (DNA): TGTGCCACCAGCAGAGATCTAGCGGGAGGAACCTACGAGCAGTACTTC. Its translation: CATSRDLAGGTYEQYF.

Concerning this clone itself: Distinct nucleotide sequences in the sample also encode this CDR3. CDR3 DNA: TGTGCCAGCTCACCGTACGGACAGAAAGCTTTCTTT. Its translation is CASSPYGQKAFF. The chain links TRBV18 to TRBJ1-1, with D perhaps matching TRBD1 (6 bases). CDR1 KGHSH and CDR2 LQKENI come from the germline V gene. Trimming left V 3 bases short and J 9 bases short, with 11 bases between. The CDR3 sequence is 12 residues long.

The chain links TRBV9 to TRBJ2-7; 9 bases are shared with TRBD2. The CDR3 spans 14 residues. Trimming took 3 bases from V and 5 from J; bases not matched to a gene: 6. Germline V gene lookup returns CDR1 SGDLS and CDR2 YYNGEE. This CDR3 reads CASSAGLAINEQYF. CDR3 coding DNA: TGTGCCAGCAGCGCCGGACTAGCGATCAACGAGCAGTACTTC.

The CDR3 loop reads CASSERRERYEQFF. The DNA of the CDR3 is TGCGCCAGCAGTGAACGGCGGGAGCGATATGAGCAGTTCTTC. The V gene is TRBV10-2, the J gene TRBJ2-1; TRBD2 agrees at 7 bases. CDR3 size: 14 residues. V gave up 3 bases and J gave up 8 bases; unmatched junction bases: 7. The V gene's germline CDR1 is WSHSY and CDR2 SAAADI.

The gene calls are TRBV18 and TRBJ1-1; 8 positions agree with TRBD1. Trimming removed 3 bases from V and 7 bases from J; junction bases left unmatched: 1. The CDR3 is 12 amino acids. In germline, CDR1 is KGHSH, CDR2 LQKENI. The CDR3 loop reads CASSPGTGEAFF. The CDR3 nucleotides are TGTGCCAGCTCACCTGGGACAGGTGAAGCTTTCTTT.

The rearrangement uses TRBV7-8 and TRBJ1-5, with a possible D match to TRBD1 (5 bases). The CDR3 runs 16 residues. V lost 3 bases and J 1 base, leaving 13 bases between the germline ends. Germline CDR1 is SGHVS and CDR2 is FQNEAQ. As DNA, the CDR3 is TGTGCCAGCAGCTTGGGGCCTGGAGGGAGCAATCAGCCCCAGCATTTT. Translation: CASSLGPGGSNQPQHF. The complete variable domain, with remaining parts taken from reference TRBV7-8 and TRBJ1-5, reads GAGVSQSPRYKVAKRGQDVALRCDPISGHVSLFWYQQALGQGPEFLTYFQNEAQLDKSGLPSDRFFAERPEGSVSTLKIQRTQQEDSAVYLCASSLGPGGSNQPQHFGDGTRLSIL.

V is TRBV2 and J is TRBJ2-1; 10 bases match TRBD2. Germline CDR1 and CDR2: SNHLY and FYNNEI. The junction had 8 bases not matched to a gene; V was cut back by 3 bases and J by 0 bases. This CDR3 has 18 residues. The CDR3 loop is CASSDLAGARDSYNEQFF. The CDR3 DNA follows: TGTGCCAGCAGTGACCTAGCGGGAGCCCGAGACTCCTACAATGAGCAGTTCTTC.

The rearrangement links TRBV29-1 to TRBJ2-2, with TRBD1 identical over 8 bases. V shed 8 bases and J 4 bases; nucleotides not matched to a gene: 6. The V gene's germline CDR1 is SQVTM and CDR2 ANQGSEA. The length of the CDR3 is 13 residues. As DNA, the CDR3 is TGCAGCTATCAGGGGGCCCCCACCGGGGAGCTGTTTTTT. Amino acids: CSYQGAPTGELFF.

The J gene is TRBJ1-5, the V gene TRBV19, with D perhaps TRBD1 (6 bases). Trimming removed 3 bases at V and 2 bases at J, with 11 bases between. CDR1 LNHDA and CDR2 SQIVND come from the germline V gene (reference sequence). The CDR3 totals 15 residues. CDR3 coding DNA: TGTGCCAGTAGTATCCAGGGGAAGGGCAATCAGCCCCAGCATTTT. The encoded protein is CASSIQGKGNQPQHF.

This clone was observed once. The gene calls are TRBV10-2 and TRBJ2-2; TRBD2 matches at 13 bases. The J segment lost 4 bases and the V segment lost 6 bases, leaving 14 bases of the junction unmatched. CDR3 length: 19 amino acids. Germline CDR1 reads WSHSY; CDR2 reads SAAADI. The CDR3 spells CASSPRGLAGPEGTGELFF. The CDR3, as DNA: TGCGCCAGCAGCCCAAGGGGACTAGCGGGACCTGAAGGCACCGGGGAGCTGTTTTTT.

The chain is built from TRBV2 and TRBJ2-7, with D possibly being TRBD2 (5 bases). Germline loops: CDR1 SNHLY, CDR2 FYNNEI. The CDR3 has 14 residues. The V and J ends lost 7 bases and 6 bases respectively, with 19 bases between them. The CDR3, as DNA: TGTGCCAGCATGTTAGCGCTCGGAGGAGGCGAGCAGTACTTC. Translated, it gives CASMLALGGGEQYF.

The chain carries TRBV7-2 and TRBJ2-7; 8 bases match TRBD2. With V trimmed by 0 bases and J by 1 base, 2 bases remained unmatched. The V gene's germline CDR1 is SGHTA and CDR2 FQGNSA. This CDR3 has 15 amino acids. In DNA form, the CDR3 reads TGTGCCAGCAGCTTAGCGGCTAGCGGGTCCTACGAGCAGTACTTC. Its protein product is CASSLAASGSYEQYF.

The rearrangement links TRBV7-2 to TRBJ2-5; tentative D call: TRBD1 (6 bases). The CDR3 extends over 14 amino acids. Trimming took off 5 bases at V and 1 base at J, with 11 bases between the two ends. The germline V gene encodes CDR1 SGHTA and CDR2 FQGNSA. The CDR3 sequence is CASSLGALQETQYF. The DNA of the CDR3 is TGTGCCAGCAGCCTGGGGGCCCTCCAAGAGACCCAGTACTTC.

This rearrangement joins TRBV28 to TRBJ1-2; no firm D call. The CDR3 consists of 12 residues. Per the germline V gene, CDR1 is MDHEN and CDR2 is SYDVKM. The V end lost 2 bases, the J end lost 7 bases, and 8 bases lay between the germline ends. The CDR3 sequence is CASSLALGGYTF. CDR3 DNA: TGTGCCAGCAGTTTAGCTCTCGGTGGCTACACCTTC.